Below, 17 T cell receptor beta chains from the same sample are listed, as sequenced in a study of cytomegalovirus exposure and HLA in healthy donors. Use of 60 Vbeta and 13 Jbeta primers characterized the PCR. Generated by immunoSEQ multiplex PCR, the TCRdb table keeps only in-frame clones and is missing some. Of 200,000 or so clones listed, 81% are singletons. Sequences were obtained from PBMCs. These receptors were collected from a woman in her late teens or twenties in good health and CMV-seropositive.

V gene TRBV11-2 combines with J gene TRBJ2-5, with D possibly TRBD2 on 5 matching bases. The V gene lost 3 bases and the J gene lost 4 bases, with 9 bases spanning the gap. This CDR3 is 13 amino acids long. Germline CDR1 SGHAT, CDR2 FQNNGV. This CDR3 is CASSFVLAETQYF. The CDR3 region has the DNA TGTGCCAGCAGCTTCGTCCTAGCAGAGACCCAGTACTTC.

This clone was seen a few times. V and J are TRBV19 and TRBJ2-5; the match to TRBD2 covers 9 bases. V lost 7 bases, J lost 4 bases, and 7 bases stayed unmatched. Germline-derived CDR1 and CDR2 are LNHDA and SQIVND (reference sequence). The CDR3 runs 14 residues. CDR3 loop: CASKAAGGLETQYF. The CDR3 DNA sequence: TGTGCCAGTAAGGCGGCGGGGGGGCTAGAGACCCAGTACTTC.

The rearrangement uses TRBV4-2 and TRBJ2-2, with D perhaps TRBD2 (7 bases). Germline CDR1 is LGHNA and CDR2 is YNFKEQ. V was cut by 4 bases and J by 4 bases, with 19 bases left in between. The CDR3 contains 17 residues. The CDR3, as DNA: TGTGCCAGCAGCCTCCATCCGGCGGGGGCCATCACCGGGGAGCTGTTTTTT. As protein: CASSLHPAGAITGELFF.

The V gene is TRBV5-1, the J gene TRBJ2-1, with 11 bases identical to TRBD2. Germline CDR1 SGHRS, CDR2 YFSETQ. The CDR3 is 17 amino acids. The trim removed 1 base at V and 1 base at J, leaving 4 bases unmatched. The CDR3 protein is CASSLPSGGLSYNEQFF. For the CDR3, the DNA is TGCGCCAGCAGCTTGCCTAGCGGGGGGCTATCCTACAATGAGCAGTTCTTC.

This clone was counted a single time. The rearrangement joins TRBV5-1 to TRBJ2-1; TRBD1 aligns across 7 bases. CDR1 and CDR2 from the germline V gene are SGHRS and YFSETQ. V dropped 9 bases and J dropped 8; count of bases not matched to a gene: 14. The CDR3 loop spans 14 amino acids. The CDR3 loop reads CATTRGQLGDEQFF. CDR3 sequence (DNA): TGCGCCACAACTAGGGGGCAACTAGGGGATGAGCAGTTCTTC. Based on the CDR3 plus reference TRBV5-1 and TRBJ2-1, the full variable domain is KAGVTQTPRYLIKTRGQQVTLSCSPISGHRSVSWYQQTPGQGLQFLFEYFSETQRNKGNFPGRFSGRQFSNSRSEMNVSTLELGDSALYLCATTRGQLGDEQFFGPGTRLTVL.

The chain joins TRBV19 to TRBJ2-1; D is uncertain. Germline CDR1 is LNHDA and CDR2 is SQIVND (reference sequence). Trimming took 7 bases from V and 4 from J, leaving 14 bases between them. The CDR3 runs 14 residues. The CDR3, as DNA: TGTGCCAGTATGAACTTCAAAAATTACAATGAGCAGTTCTTC. Protein sequence: CASMNFKNYNEQFF.

V usage is TRBV5-1 and J usage is TRBJ2-5; 12 bases map to TRBD2. J gave up 4 bases and V 7 bases, and 8 bases lay outside the gene matches. Germline V gene data show CDR1 as SGHRS and CDR2 as YFSETQ. This CDR3 is 15 amino acids long. The CDR3 sequence: CASYSSGGAAETQYF. CDR3 DNA sequence: TGCGCCAGCTATTCTAGCGGGGGGGCCGCAGAGACCCAGTACTTC.

J is TRBJ2-7 and V is TRBV5-1, with 12 bases matching TRBD2. The J segment lost 2 bases and the V segment lost 3 bases, leaving 6 bases of the junction unmatched. The CDR3 extends over 16 amino acids. Germline V gene lookup returns CDR1 SGHRS and CDR2 YFSETQ. The DNA for the CDR3 is TGCGCCAGCAGCTACCGACTAGCGGGGGACGCCTACGAGCAGTACTTC. Translation: CASSYRLAGDAYEQYF.

CDR3 amino acids: CASSPTVLNYGYTF. For the CDR3, the DNA is TGCGCCAGCAGCCCGACAGTCCTAAACTATGGCTACACCTTC. The chain joins TRBV5-1 to TRBJ1-2; tentatively, D is TRBD1 (5 bases). The CDR3 spans 14 residues. The germline V gene has CDR1 SGHRS and CDR2 YFSETQ. V was shortened by 4 bases and J by 2 bases, with 12 bases between the two germline ends.

This chain connects TRBV15 to TRBJ2-2, with D possibly TRBD1 on 6 matching bases. The CDR3 is 15 residues long. Trimming removed 3 bases at V and 7 bases at J, with 15 bases between. CDR1 is LNHNV and CDR2 is YYDKDF in the germline V gene (reference sequence). The CDR3 protein is CATSRELGGHGELFF. CDR3 sequence (DNA): TGTGCCACCAGCAGGGAGTTAGGGGGACACGGGGAGCTGTTTTTT.

The chain carries TRBV5-1 and TRBJ2-7; unclear D gene. The CDR3 totals 14 residues. Germline V lookup: CDR1 SGHRS, CDR2 YFSETQ. Deletions cut 2 bases from V and 4 bases from J, with 13 bases between. The CDR3 is CASSFGRFGYEQYF. CDR3 nucleotides: TGCGCCAGCAGCTTCGGCAGGTTTGGGTACGAGCAGTACTTC.

The chain has TRBV7-9 and TRBJ1-2; TRBD1 agrees at 9 bases. V lost 5 bases, J lost 8 bases, and 21 bases stayed unmatched. The CDR3 is 18 residues long. The V gene's germline CDR1 is SEHNR and CDR2 FQNEAQ (reference sequence). The CDR3 DNA reads TGTGCCAGCAGCACACCCCAGGGACAGGGACCTACCTTAGGAGGCTACACCTTC. This codes for CASSTPQGQGPTLGGYTF. Combining the CDR3 with reference TRBV7-9 and TRBJ1-2 gives the whole variable domain DTGVSQNPRHKITKRGQNVTFRCDPISEHNRLYWYRQTLGQGPEFLTYFQNEAQLEKSRLLSDRFSAERPKGSFSTLEIQRTEQGDSAMYLCASSTPQGQGPTLGGYTFGSGTRLTVV.

The gene calls are TRBV7-9 and TRBJ1-1; no reliable D call. The length of the CDR3 is 12 residues. Deletions cut 5 bases from V and 7 bases from J, with 11 bases between. CDR1 is SEHNR and CDR2 is FQNEAQ in the germline V gene (reference sequence). CDR3 protein: CASSASANEAFF. Here the CDR3 DNA reads TGTGCCAGCAGCGCCTCCGCGAATGAAGCTTTCTTT.

J is TRBJ2-6 and V is TRBV5-1; 7 bases map to TRBD2. Germline-derived CDR1 and CDR2 are SGHRS and YFSETQ. CDR3 size: 18 residues. Trimming at V came to 0 bases and at J to 0 bases, leaving 6 bases not matched to a gene. The CDR3: CASSLDGGISSGANVLTF. In DNA, the CDR3 is TGCGCCAGCAGCTTGGACGGGGGGATAAGCTCTGGGGCCAACGTCCTGACTTTC.

The V gene is TRBV10-1, the J gene TRBJ1-3; D gene uncertain. V lost 8 bases and J lost 0, with 11 bases in between. Per germline, CDR1 WNHNN and CDR2 SYGVQD (reference sequence). The CDR3 runs 14 residues. The CDR3 nucleotides read TGCGCCAGCCTCGCGATTGTCTCTGGAAACACCATATATTTT. It codes for CASLAIVSGNTIYF.

The chain joins TRBV7-6 to TRBJ2-5; D is ambiguous. Germline assignment: CDR1 SGHVS and CDR2 FNYEAQ. This CDR3 has 16 amino acids. Trimming removed 0 bases from V and 11 bases from J, with 22 bases in between. The CDR3 DNA sequence: TGTGCCAGCAGCTTAGCCCGGGTCTACGAGTTCGGTATTCAGTACTTC. This codes for CASSLARVYEFGIQYF.

The chain combines TRBV10-3 with TRBJ2-1; possibly TRBD1 for D (6 bases). CDR1 and CDR2 from the germline V gene are ENHRY and SYGVKD. This CDR3 region has 13 residues. Between the trimmed V and J ends, which lost 4 bases and 7 bases, there was a span of 11 bases. CDR3 amino acids: CAISGGRGNEQFF. DNA of the CDR3: TGTGCCATCAGTGGAGGCAGGGGAAATGAGCAGTTCTTC.